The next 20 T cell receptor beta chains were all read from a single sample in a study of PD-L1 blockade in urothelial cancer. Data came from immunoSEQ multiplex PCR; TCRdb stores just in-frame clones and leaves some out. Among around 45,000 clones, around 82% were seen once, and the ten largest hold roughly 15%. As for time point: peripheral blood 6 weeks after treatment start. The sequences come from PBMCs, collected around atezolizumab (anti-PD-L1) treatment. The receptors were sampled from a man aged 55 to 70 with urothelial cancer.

In DNA form, the CDR3 reads TGCGCCAGCAGCTCTACAGGGGGCACCTACGAGCAGTACTTC. This codes for CASSSTGGTYEQYF. The rearrangement uses TRBV5-1 and TRBJ2-7; 9 positions match TRBD1. Per germline, CDR1 SGHRS and CDR2 YFSETQ. V lost 3 bases and J lost 2; bases outside the gene matches: 3. The CDR3 is made up of 14 amino acids.

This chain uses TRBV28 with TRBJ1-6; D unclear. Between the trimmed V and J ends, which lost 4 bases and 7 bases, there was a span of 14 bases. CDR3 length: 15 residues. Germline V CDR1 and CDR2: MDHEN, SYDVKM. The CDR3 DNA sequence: TGTGCCAGCAGTTCGGAGGAACTAGGGAATTCACCCCTCCACTTT. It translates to CASSSEELGNSPLHF.

The CDR3 region is CASSRTSGGDNEQFF. DNA of the CDR3: TGCGCCAGCAGCCGGACTAGCGGGGGTGACAATGAGCAGTTCTTC. This chain links TRBV4-1 with TRBJ2-1, with TRBD2 matching 13 bases. V trimming: 4 bases; J trimming: 5 bases; junction bases outside the gene matches: 2. Germline lookup yields CDR1 MGHRA and CDR2 YSYEKL. This CDR3 has 15 amino acids.

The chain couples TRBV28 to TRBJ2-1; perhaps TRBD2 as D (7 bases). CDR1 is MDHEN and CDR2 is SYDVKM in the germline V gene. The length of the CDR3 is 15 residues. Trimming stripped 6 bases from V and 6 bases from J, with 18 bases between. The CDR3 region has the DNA TGTGCCAGCAGGGTAGGGGGGGGCCCCTCCAATGAGCAGTTCTTC. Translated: CASRVGGGPSNEQFF.

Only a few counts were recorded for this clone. The CDR3 loop reads CASAKKGLAGGPGETQYF. DNA for the CDR3: TGCGCCAGCGCGAAAAAGGGACTAGCGGGGGGGCCAGGAGAGACCCAGTACTTC. V is TRBV5-1 and J is TRBJ2-5, with 16 bases matching TRBD2. Looked up from germline, CDR1 is SGHRS and CDR2 is YFSETQ. The CDR3 covers 18 residues. Germline trimming cut 7 bases from V and 4 bases from J; bases unmatched to any gene: 13. Complete variable domain (other parts from reference TRBV5-1 and TRBJ2-5): KAGVTQTPRYLIKTRGQQVTLSCSPISGHRSVSWYQQTPGQGLQFLFEYFSETQRNKGNFPGRFSGRQFSNSRSEMNVSTLELGDSALYLCASAKKGLAGGPGETQYFGPGTRLLVL.

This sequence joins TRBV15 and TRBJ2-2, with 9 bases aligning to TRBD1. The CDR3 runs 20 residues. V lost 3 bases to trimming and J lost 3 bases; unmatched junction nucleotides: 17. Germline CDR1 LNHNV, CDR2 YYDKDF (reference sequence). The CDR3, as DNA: TGTGCCACCAGCAGTCCTCCGGGACAGGGAACGTTTAAGGACACCGGGGAGCTGTTTTTT. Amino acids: CATSSPPGQGTFKDTGELFF.

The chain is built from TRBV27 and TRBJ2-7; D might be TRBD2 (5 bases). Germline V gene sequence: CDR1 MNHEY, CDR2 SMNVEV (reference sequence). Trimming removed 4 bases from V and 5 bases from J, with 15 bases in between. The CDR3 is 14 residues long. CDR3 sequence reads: CASSSDFNRDEQYF. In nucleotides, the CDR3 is TGTGCCAGCAGTTCGGACTTTAACCGGGACGAGCAGTACTTC.

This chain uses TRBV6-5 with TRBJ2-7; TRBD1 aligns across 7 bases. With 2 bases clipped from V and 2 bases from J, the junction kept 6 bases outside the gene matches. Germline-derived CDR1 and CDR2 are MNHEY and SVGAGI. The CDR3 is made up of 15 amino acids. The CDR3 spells CASSYLARGTYEQYF. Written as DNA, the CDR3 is TGTGCCAGCAGTTACCTGGCCAGGGGGACCTACGAGCAGTACTTC.

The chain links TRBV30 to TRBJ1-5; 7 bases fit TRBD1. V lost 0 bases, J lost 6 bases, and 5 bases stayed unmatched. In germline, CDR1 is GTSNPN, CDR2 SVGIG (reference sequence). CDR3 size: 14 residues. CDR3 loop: CAWSVRTGFQPQHF. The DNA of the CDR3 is TGTGCCTGGAGTGTAAGGACAGGTTTTCAGCCCCAGCATTTT. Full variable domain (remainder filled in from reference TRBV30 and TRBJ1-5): SQTIHQWPATLVQPVGSPLSLECTVEGTSNPNLYWYRQAAGRGLQLLFYSVGIGQISSEVPQNLSASRPQDRQFILSSKKLLLSDSGFYLCAWSVRTGFQPQHFGDGTRLSIL.

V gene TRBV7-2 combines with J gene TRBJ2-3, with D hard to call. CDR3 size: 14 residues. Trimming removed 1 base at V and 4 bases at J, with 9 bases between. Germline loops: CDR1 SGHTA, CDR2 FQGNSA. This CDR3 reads CASSLVSNADTQYF. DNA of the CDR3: TGTGCCAGCAGCTTAGTTTCAAATGCAGATACGCAGTATTTT.

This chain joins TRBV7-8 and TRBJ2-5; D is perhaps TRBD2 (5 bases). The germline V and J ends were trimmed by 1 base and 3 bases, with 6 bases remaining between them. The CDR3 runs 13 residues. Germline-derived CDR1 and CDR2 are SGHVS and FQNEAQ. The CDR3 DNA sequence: TGTGCCAGCAGCTTAGAGAGGGAAGAGACCCAGTACTTC. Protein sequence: CASSLEREETQYF. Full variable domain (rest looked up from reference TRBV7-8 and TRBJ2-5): GAGVSQSPRYKVAKRGQDVALRCDPISGHVSLFWYQQALGQGPEFLTYFQNEAQLDKSGLPSDRFFAERPEGSVSTLKIQRTQQEDSAVYLCASSLEREETQYFGPGTRLLVL.

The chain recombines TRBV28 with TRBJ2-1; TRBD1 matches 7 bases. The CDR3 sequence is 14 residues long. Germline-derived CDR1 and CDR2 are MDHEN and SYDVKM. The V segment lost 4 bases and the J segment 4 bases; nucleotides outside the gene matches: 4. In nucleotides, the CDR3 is TGTGCCAGCAGTTCCCCGGACAGGTACAATGAGCAGTTCTTC. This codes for CASSSPDRYNEQFF.

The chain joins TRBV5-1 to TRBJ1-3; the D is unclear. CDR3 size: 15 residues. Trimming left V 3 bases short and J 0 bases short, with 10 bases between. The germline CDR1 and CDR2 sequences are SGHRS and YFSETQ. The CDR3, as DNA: TGCGCCAGCAGCTATCGAGGGAGCTCTGGAAACACCATATATTTT. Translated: CASSYRGSSGNTIYF. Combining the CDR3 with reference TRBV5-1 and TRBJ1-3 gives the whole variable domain KAGVTQTPRYLIKTRGQQVTLSCSPISGHRSVSWYQQTPGQGLQFLFEYFSETQRNKGNFPGRFSGRQFSNSRSEMNVSTLELGDSALYLCASSYRGSSGNTIYFGEGSWLTVV.

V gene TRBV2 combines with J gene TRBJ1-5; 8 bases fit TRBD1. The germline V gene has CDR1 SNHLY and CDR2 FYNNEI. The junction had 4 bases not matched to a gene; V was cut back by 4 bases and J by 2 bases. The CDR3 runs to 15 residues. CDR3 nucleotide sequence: TGTGCCAGCAGTGCGCAACAGGGGGGCAATCAGCCCCAGCATTTT. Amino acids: CASSAQQGGNQPQHF.

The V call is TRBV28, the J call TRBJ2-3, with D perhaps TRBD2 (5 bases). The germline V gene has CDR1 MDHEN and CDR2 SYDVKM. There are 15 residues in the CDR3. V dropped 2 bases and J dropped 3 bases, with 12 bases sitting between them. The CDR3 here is CASSLNRRVTDTQYF. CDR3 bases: TGTGCCAGCAGTTTAAATAGGCGGGTAACAGATACGCAGTATTTT.

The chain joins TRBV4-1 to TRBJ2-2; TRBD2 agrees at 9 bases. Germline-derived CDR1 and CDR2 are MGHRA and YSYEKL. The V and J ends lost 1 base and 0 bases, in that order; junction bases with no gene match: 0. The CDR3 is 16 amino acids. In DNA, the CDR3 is TGCGCCAGCAGCCAAGGACTAGCGGCGAACACCGGGGAGCTGTTTTTT. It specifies CASSQGLAANTGELFF.

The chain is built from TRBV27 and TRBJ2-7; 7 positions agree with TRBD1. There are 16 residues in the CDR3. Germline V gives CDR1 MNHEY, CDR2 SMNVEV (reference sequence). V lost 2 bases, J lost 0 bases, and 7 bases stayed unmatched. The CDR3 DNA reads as TGTGCCAGCAGTTTAAATTTGGACAGGAGCTCCTACGAGCAGTACTTC. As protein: CASSLNLDRSSYEQYF.

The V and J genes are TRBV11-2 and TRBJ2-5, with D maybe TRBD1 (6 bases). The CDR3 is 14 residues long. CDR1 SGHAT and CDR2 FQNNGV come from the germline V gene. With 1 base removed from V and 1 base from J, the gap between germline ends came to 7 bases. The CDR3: CASSLGTVQETQYF. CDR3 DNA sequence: TGTGCCAGCAGCTTAGGGACAGTCCAAGAGACCCAGTACTTC.

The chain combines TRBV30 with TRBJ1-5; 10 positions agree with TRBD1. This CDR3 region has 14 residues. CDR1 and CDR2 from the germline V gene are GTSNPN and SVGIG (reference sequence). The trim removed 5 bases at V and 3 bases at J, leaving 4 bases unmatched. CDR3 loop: CAWDDRGLNQPQHF. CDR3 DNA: TGTGCCTGGGATGACAGGGGGCTCAATCAGCCCCAGCATTTT.

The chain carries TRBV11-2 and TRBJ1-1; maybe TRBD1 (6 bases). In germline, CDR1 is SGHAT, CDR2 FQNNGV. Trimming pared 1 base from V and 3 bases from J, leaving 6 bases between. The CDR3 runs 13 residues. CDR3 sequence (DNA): TGTGCCAGCAGCTTAGGACAGGACACTGAAGCTTTCTTT. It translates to CASSLGQDTEAFF.